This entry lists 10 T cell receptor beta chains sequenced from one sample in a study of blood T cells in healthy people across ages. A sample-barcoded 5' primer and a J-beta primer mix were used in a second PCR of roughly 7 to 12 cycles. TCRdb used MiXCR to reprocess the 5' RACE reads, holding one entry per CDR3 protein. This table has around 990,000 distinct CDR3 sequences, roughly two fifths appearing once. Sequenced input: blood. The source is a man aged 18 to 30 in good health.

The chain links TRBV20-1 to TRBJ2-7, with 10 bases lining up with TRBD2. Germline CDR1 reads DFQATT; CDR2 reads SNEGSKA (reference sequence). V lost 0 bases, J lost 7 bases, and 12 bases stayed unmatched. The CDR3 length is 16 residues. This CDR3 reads CSARDPPSGGYNEQYF. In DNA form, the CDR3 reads TGCAGTGCTAGAGACCCTCCTAGCGGGGGCTACAATGAGCAGTACTTC.

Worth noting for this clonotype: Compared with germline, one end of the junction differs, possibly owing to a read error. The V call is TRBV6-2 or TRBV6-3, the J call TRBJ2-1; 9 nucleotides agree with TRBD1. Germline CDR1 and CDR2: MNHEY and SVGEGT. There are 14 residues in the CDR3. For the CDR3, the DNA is TGTACCAGCAGTCGGACAGGGGAGGACAATGAGCAGTTCTTC. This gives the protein CTSSRTGEDNEQFF.

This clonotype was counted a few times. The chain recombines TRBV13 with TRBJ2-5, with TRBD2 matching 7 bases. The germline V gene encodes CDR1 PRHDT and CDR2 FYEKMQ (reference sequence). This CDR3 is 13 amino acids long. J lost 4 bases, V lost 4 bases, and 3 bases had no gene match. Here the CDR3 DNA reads TGTGCCAGCAGCTGGACTAGTCCAGAGACCCAGTACTTC. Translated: CASSWTSPETQYF.

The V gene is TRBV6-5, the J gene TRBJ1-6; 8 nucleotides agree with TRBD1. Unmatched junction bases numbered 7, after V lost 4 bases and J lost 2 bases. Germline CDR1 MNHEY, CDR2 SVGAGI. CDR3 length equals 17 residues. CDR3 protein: CASSSQGQGAYNSPLHF. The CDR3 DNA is TGTGCCAGCAGTTCCCAAGGACAGGGTGCCTATAATTCACCCCTCCACTTT.

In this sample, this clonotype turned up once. In DNA, the CDR3 is TGCAGCGTTGAAATTATTCCAGGTTTAAACTATGGCTACACCTTC. Its protein is CSVEIIPGLNYGYTF. The chain uses TRBV29-1 and TRBJ1-2; D gene unclear. V shed 2 bases and J shed 2 bases, with 15 bases lying between them. The CDR3 has 15 residues. The V gene's germline CDR1 is SQVTM and CDR2 ANQGSEA.

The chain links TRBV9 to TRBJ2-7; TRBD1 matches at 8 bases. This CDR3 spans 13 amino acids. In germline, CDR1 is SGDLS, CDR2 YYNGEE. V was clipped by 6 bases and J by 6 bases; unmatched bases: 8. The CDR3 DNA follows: TGTGCCAGCACCAGGGGGCCAGGTTGCGAGCAGTACTTC. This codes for CASTRGPGCEQYF.

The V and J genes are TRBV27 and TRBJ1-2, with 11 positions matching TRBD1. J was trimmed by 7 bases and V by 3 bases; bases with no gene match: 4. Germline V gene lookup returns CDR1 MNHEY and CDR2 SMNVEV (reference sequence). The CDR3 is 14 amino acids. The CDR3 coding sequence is TGTGCCAGCAGTTTTGGACAGGGGGCGTCTGGCTACACCTTC. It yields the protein CASSFGQGASGYTF.

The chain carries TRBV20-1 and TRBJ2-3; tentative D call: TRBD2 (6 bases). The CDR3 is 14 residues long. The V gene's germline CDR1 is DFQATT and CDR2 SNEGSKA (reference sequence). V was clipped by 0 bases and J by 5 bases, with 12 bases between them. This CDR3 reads CSARDAGGGDTQYF. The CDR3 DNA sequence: TGCAGTGCTAGAGATGCCGGGGGAGGAGATACGCAGTATTTT.

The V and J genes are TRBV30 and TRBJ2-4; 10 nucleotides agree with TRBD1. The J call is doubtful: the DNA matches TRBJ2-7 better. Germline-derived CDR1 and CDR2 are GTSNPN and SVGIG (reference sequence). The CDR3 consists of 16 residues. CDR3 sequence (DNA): TGTGCCTGGAGTGTTGGGGGACAGGGGACATCCTACGAGCAGTACTTC. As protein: CAWSVGGQGTSYEQYF.

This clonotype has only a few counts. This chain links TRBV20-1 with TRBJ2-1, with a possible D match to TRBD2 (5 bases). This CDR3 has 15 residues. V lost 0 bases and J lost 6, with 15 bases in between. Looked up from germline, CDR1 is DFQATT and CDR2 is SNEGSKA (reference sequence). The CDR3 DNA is TGCAGTGCTAGAGATAGTCGGGAAGGTCTCAATGAGCAGTTCTTC. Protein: CSARDSREGLNEQFF.